Presented here are 25 T cell receptor beta chains from one specimen sequenced in a study of T-cell reconstitution after alpha-beta-depleted transplantation in children. The authors prepared the TCRbeta library with unique molecular identifiers. TCRdb passed the PCR reads through MiXCR, listing each CDR3 protein once. This table holds 400,000 to 500,000 distinct CDR3 sequences, 11% found once. The material sequenced was PBMCs from the stem cell graft donor, taken from the stem cell graft. The receptors come from a human donor who donated a stem cell graft to a child with acute myeloid leukemia.

The chain recombines TRBV30 with TRBJ1-1; D may be TRBD1 (5 bases). Germline assignment: CDR1 GTSNPN and CDR2 SVGIG (reference sequence). With 2 bases removed from V and 1 base from J, the gap between germline ends came to 11 bases. There are 14 residues in the CDR3. Here the CDR3 reads CAWSLGGGNTEAFF. The DNA of the CDR3 is TGTGCCTGGAGTCTTGGGGGAGGGAACACTGAAGCTTTCTTT.

This rearrangement joins TRBV10-3 to TRBJ2-2; D is unresolved. Germline V gene sequence: CDR1 ENHRY, CDR2 SYGVKD. Trimming stripped 4 bases from V and 6 bases from J, with 6 bases between. The CDR3 runs to 12 residues. CDR3 DNA: TGTGCCATCAGTGGTGGAGCCGGGGAGCTGTTTTTT. This codes for CAISGGAGELFF.

CDR3 nucleotides: TGCGCCAGCAGGCTTGAGCGGAACACAGATACGCAGTATTTT. It translates to CASRLERNTDTQYF. This chain uses TRBV5-1 with TRBJ2-3; D possibly corresponds to TRBD2 (5 bases). The CDR3 consists of 14 residues. V dropped 5 bases and J dropped 2 bases, with 12 bases sitting between them. CDR1 and CDR2 (germline): SGHRS, YFSETQ.

The chain couples TRBV5-1 to TRBJ1-1, with D possibly being TRBD1 (6 bases). V was trimmed by 0 bases and J by 4 bases, leaving 16 bases between them. In germline, CDR1 is SGHRS, CDR2 YFSETQ. CDR3 length equals 16 residues. CDR3 loop: CASSLGPRGPGTEAFF. For the CDR3, the DNA is TGCGCCAGCAGCTTGGGCCCCAGGGGCCCCGGCACTGAAGCTTTCTTT. The full variable domain, its missing parts supplied by reference TRBV5-1 and TRBJ1-1, is KAGVTQTPRYLIKTRGQQVTLSCSPISGHRSVSWYQQTPGQGLQFLFEYFSETQRNKGNFPGRFSGRQFSNSRSEMNVSTLELGDSALYLCASSLGPRGPGTEAFFGQGTRLTVV.

This chain connects TRBV3-1 to TRBJ2-3; D call uncertain. The germline V gene encodes CDR1 LGHDT and CDR2 YNNKEL (reference sequence). The CDR3 is 14 residues long. V was clipped by 2 bases and J by 1 base, with 7 bases between them. The CDR3 nucleotides read TGTGCCAGCAGCCAATACCAGGGCACAGATACGCAGTATTTT. This translates into CASSQYQGTDTQYF.

The chain uses TRBV24-1 and TRBJ2-1; 8 bases map to TRBD1. Germline V gives CDR1 KGHDR, CDR2 SFDVKD. V was clipped by 3 bases and J by 9 bases; unmatched bases: 9. The CDR3 covers 15 residues. Here the CDR3 reads CATSDPGTGDSEQFF. In nucleotides, the CDR3 is TGTGCCACCAGTGATCCGGGGACAGGCGACAGTGAGCAGTTCTTC.

There are many counts of this clonotype. The chain joins TRBV12-3 or TRBV12-4 to TRBJ2-5, with 7 bases aligning to TRBD2. This CDR3 has 14 residues. V dropped 3 bases and J dropped 2; count of bases not matched to a gene: 3. The CDR3 region has the DNA TGTGCCAGCAGTTTGTCGGGGGGACAAGAGACCCAGTACTTC. Amino acid sequence: CASSLSGGQETQYF.

This clonotype was seen a handful of times. The chain joins TRBV5-5 to TRBJ2-3; D not certain. The CDR3 has 12 residues. From germline, CDR1 is SGHKS and CDR2 YYEKEE (reference sequence). The ends were cut back, 7 bases at V and 4 bases at J, with 10 bases in the middle. CDR3 sequence reads: CASSSRPDTQYF. CDR3 DNA: TGTGCCAGCTCTTCCCGCCCAGATACGCAGTATTTT.

This clonotype was picked up a small number of times. The V and J genes are TRBV5-1 and TRBJ2-7; 7 bases line up with TRBD2. Germline assignment: CDR1 SGHRS and CDR2 YFSETQ. The CDR3 covers 12 residues. Trimming cost V 7 bases and J 7 bases; bases outside gene matches: 8. In DNA, the CDR3 is TGCGCCAGCCGGGACTACCTCTGGGAGCAGTACTTC. Encoded protein: CASRDYLWEQYF. Combining the CDR3 with reference TRBV5-1 and TRBJ2-7 gives the whole variable domain KAGVTQTPRYLIKTRGQQVTLSCSPISGHRSVSWYQQTPGQGLQFLFEYFSETQRNKGNFPGRFSGRQFSNSRSEMNVSTLELGDSALYLCASRDYLWEQYFGPGTRLTVT.

This clonotype was detected a few times. V is TRBV3-1 and J is TRBJ2-5, with 7 bases fitting TRBD2. In germline, CDR1 is LGHDT, CDR2 YNNKEL (reference sequence). The ends lost 4 bases at V and 5 bases at J; junction bases unmatched: 4. This CDR3 spans 13 amino acids. The chain's CDR3 is CASSPVGRETQYF. The CDR3 DNA sequence: TGTGCCAGCAGCCCGGTCGGGAGGGAGACCCAGTACTTC.

This clonotype was counted ten times or more. The V and J genes are TRBV6-5 and TRBJ1-3; 9 positions match TRBD1. V was clipped by 2 bases and J by 0 bases; unmatched bases: 11. This CDR3 contains 19 residues. The germline gives CDR1 MNHEY, CDR2 SVGAGI. The CDR3 region is CASSYRRPGQGRSGNTIYF. For the CDR3, the DNA is TGTGCCAGCAGTTACCGCCGACCGGGACAGGGCCGCTCTGGAAACACCATATATTTT.

This clonotype was observed at least ten times. The V gene is TRBV4-2, the J gene TRBJ2-3; 11 bases align to TRBD2. The J segment lost 4 bases and the V segment lost 0 bases, leaving 6 bases of the junction unmatched. CDR3 length: 17 amino acids. CDR1 is LGHNA, CDR2 YNFKEQ, per germline. CDR3 sequence (DNA): TGTGCCAGCAGCCAAGATTTAGCGGGAGGGCCATCAGATACGCAGTATTTT. Its translation is CASSQDLAGGPSDTQYF.

This clonotype was counted only a few times. This sequence joins TRBV7-2 and TRBJ2-1; D not certain. Germline CDR1 and CDR2: SGHTA and FQGNSA. The CDR3 extends over 13 amino acids. V dropped 1 base and J dropped 10 bases, with 11 bases sitting between them. The CDR3 sequence: CASSLVFSEEQFF. The CDR3 coding sequence is TGTGCCAGCAGCTTAGTTTTCTCTGAGGAGCAGTTCTTC.

This clonotype was detected ten times or more. CDR3 sequence: CASSLLQDLYGYTF. CDR3 bases: TGCGCCAGCAGCTTGCTTCAGGACCTCTATGGCTACACCTTC. The gene calls are TRBV5-1 and TRBJ1-2; unclear D gene. The CDR3 length is 14 residues. Deletions cut 1 base from V and 4 bases from J, with 11 bases between. Germline-derived CDR1 and CDR2 are SGHRS and YFSETQ.

The sample holds a few counts of this clonotype. The chain is built from TRBV29-1 and TRBJ1-5; no clear D. V lost 4 bases to trimming and J lost 2 bases, with 9 bases between them. Germline lookup yields CDR1 SQVTM and CDR2 ANQGSEA. This CDR3 has 13 residues. The CDR3 DNA sequence: TGCAGCGTTGCCCGGGATGGCAATCAGCCCCAGCATTTT. This gives the protein CSVARDGNQPQHF.

The table lists this clonotype with many counts. The CDR3 nucleotides read TGCGCCAGCAGCTTGGCTAGGGGGAGCACAGATACGCAGTATTTT. It specifies CASSLARGSTDTQYF. V is TRBV5-1 and J is TRBJ2-3; a weak D match, TRBD1 (6 bases). This CDR3 is 15 amino acids long. V dropped 0 bases and J dropped 0 bases, with 8 bases sitting between them. Germline values: CDR1 SGHRS, CDR2 YFSETQ.

The chain uses TRBV27 and TRBJ2-2; a possible D gene is TRBD1 (6 bases). This CDR3 has 14 amino acids. V was cut by 5 bases and J by 5 bases, with 12 bases left in between. Germline CDR1 is MNHEY and CDR2 is SMNVEV (reference sequence). As DNA, the CDR3 is TGTGCCAGCAGTACAGGGTGGAGGACCGGGGAGCTGTTTTTT. Protein: CASSTGWRTGELFF.

This CDR3 is CASSPALAGGIQETQYF. In nucleotides, the CDR3 is TGCGCCAGCAGCCCAGCACTAGCGGGAGGGATACAAGAGACCCAGTACTTC. This chain uses TRBV4-1 with TRBJ2-5; TRBD2 matches 13 bases. The trim removed 4 bases at V and 2 bases at J, leaving 7 bases unmatched. CDR3 length equals 17 residues. Germline lookup yields CDR1 MGHRA and CDR2 YSYEKL.

This chain connects TRBV20-1 to TRBJ1-5; 8 bases align to TRBD1. Germline CDR1 is DFQATT and CDR2 is SNEGSKA (reference sequence). The CDR3 runs 15 residues. J was trimmed by 0 bases and V by 5 bases; bases with no gene match: 6. The CDR3 sequence: CSAAADRDSNQPQHF. CDR3 bases: TGCAGTGCTGCGGCGGACAGGGATAGCAATCAGCCCCAGCATTTT.

The chain combines TRBV6-1 with TRBJ1-2; possible D gene TRBD1, 5 bases. The V gene's germline CDR1 is MNHNS and CDR2 SASEGT. V dropped 7 bases and J dropped 2 bases, with 11 bases sitting between them. The CDR3 contains 13 residues. Written as DNA, the CDR3 is TGTGCCAGCACCGAGGGACGGAACTATGGCTACACCTTC. Translating it yields CASTEGRNYGYTF.

The chain is built from TRBV20-1 and TRBJ2-1; D possibly corresponds to TRBD2 (6 bases). Germline assignment: CDR1 DFQATT and CDR2 SNEGSKA (reference sequence). CDR3 length: 15 amino acids. The V end was cut by 4 bases, the J end by 1 base, with 14 bases between. In nucleotides, the CDR3 is TGCAGTGCTACGAGCGGTAGCGGATCCTACAATGAGCAGTTCTTC. It is translated as CSATSGSGSYNEQFF.

The chain recombines TRBV27 with TRBJ2-5; possible D gene TRBD2, 6 bases. With 7 bases removed from V and 0 bases from J, the gap between germline ends came to 6 bases. The V gene's germline CDR1 is MNHEY and CDR2 SMNVEV (reference sequence). The CDR3 sequence is 12 residues long. CDR3 loop: CASKRDQETQYF. The CDR3 DNA reads TGTGCCAGCAAGCGGGACCAAGAGACCCAGTACTTC.

There are a few counts of this clonotype. V and J are TRBV20-1 and TRBJ2-5; TRBD2 matches 12 bases. From germline, CDR1 is DFQATT and CDR2 SNEGSKA (reference sequence). The CDR3 is made up of 14 amino acids. J lost 2 bases, V lost 6 bases, and 4 bases had no gene match. CDR3 amino acids: CSANLAGGQETQYF. The CDR3 nucleotides are TGCAGTGCAAACCTAGCGGGGGGGCAAGAGACCCAGTACTTC.

In its sample, this clonotype was seen a few times. J is TRBJ1-1 and V is TRBV12-3 or TRBV12-4; D unresolved. The V end lost 3 bases, the J end lost 0 bases, and 11 bases lay between the germline ends. The CDR3 extends over 15 amino acids. This chain's CDR3 is CASSFGDQVNTEAFF. Written as DNA, the CDR3 is TGTGCCAGCAGTTTTGGAGATCAGGTGAACACTGAAGCTTTCTTT.

The V call is TRBV29-1, the J call TRBJ2-1, with 13 positions matching TRBD2. Germline trimming cut 4 bases from V and 15 bases from J; bases unmatched to any gene: 6. This CDR3 region has 12 residues. Germline V gene lookup returns CDR1 SQVTM and CDR2 ANQGSEA. CDR3 coding DNA: TGCAGCGTTGGCGGACTAGCGGGAGTTGTGTTCTTC. Protein sequence: CSVGGLAGVVFF.